This TCR beta chain came from a study of blood T cell repertoires in COVID-19. Study at large: There were acute and convalescent COVID-19 samples, and they came from the United States, Italy and Spain. Sample material is recorded as cDNA or gDNA derived from T cells, B-cell-depleted T cells, or PBMCs.

CDR3 size: 17 residues. The V segment lost 3 bases and the J segment 2 bases; nucleotides outside the gene matches: 6. Germline loops: CDR1 SGHNT, CDR2 YENEEA. Methods used by the authors: Quantification of nucleated cells was approximated via reference gene primer amplification. The data were produced by immunoSEQ multiplex PCR, yet TCRdb's version contains in-frame clones alone and is incomplete. Clone size and V and J calls were adopted from that table, with D and trimming inferred from the DNA. Here the sample spans 200,000 to 300,000 clones, approximately 84% being singletons. Source material: peripheral blood. V and J are TRBV11-3 and TRBJ2-1, with 11 bases fitting TRBD2. The receptor was derived from a man aged 50-59 years with acute or convalescent COVID-19. CDR3 sequence reads: CASSFTTSGVPYNEQFF. The CDR3 coding sequence is TGTGCCAGCAGCTTTACGACTAGCGGGGTACCCTACAATGAGCAGTTCTTC.